Shown below are 12 T cell receptor beta chains from a single sample sequenced in a study of beta chain features in type 1 diabetes. Every isolated RNA sample was fully reverse transcribed, so sequencing captured expressed TCRB transcripts. Only in-frame clones appear in the TCRdb table, and some are missing; sequencing was by immunoSEQ multiplex PCR. The table lists about half a million clones, roughly 10% of them singletons, with around 0.05% in the top ten. Sequences were obtained from naive CD4+ T cells from blood. All receptors derive from a woman aged 18-35 years in good health.

This clone has more than one count but fewer than ten. The same CDR3 is also encoded by other DNA sequences in this sample. The rearrangement joins TRBV7-2 to TRBJ2-1; a weak D match, TRBD1 (6 bases). The CDR3 covers 14 residues. Germline V gives CDR1 SGHTA, CDR2 FQGNSA. V was trimmed by 5 bases and J by 1 base, leaving 9 bases between them. CDR3 region: CASSLDSSYNEQFF. The CDR3 DNA sequence: TGTGCCAGCAGCCTGGACAGTTCCTACAATGAGCAGTTCTTC.

V usage is TRBV9 and J usage is TRBJ1-2; unclear D gene. Germline V lookup: CDR1 SGDLS, CDR2 YYNGEE. V shed 5 bases and J shed 4 bases, with 15 bases lying between them. The length of the CDR3 is 14 residues. CDR3 DNA sequence: TGTGCCAGCAGTGCAGCTTCTCGAGCCTATGGCTACACCTTC. It is translated as CASSAASRAYGYTF.

This clone turned up a few times. The rearrangement joins TRBV15 to TRBJ1-1; TRBD1 matches at 7 bases. This CDR3 has 13 residues. Per germline, CDR1 LNHNV and CDR2 YYDKDF (reference sequence). Unmatched junction bases numbered 10, after V lost 5 bases and J lost 10 bases. The CDR3 DNA sequence: TGTGCCACCAGCGCTCAGGGGGGGGACGGAGCTTTCTTT. Its translation: CATSAQGGDGAFF.

The chain has TRBV13 and TRBJ1-1, with 10 bases lining up with TRBD1. CDR1 and CDR2 (germline): PRHDT, FYEKMQ (reference sequence). The CDR3 is made up of 16 amino acids. The ends lost 5 bases at V and 4 bases at J; junction bases unmatched: 10. The CDR3 coding sequence is TGTGCCAGCAGCCCTCGACAGGGGGCGGGGGGCACTGAAGCTTTCTTT. Its translation is CASSPRQGAGGTEAFF.

The rearrangement uses TRBV5-1 and TRBJ1-6, with a weak D call TRBD1 (6 bases). Germline V gene lookup returns CDR1 SGHRS and CDR2 YFSETQ. This CDR3 comprises 14 residues. Trimming removed 2 bases at V and 15 bases at J, with 18 bases between. Here the CDR3 DNA reads TGCGCCAGCAGCTTTTCACAGGGTCCCGAAATCCTCCACTTT. The encoded protein is CASSFSQGPEILHF.

In its sample, this clone was seen a few times. The rearrangement links TRBV14 to TRBJ1-2, with D uncertain. Per the germline V gene, CDR1 is SGHDN and CDR2 is FVKESK. The V end lost 0 bases, the J end lost 5 bases, and 13 bases lay between the germline ends. The CDR3 runs 15 residues. CDR3 sequence: CASSQDRTAVYGYTF. The CDR3 bases are TGTGCCAGCAGCCAAGATAGAACTGCGGTTTATGGCTACACCTTC. The full variable domain, with the rest looked up from reference TRBV14 and TRBJ1-2, is EAGVTQFPSHSVIEKGQTVTLRCDPISGHDNLYWYRRVMGKEIKFLLHFVKESKQDESGMPNNRFLAERTGGTYSTLKVQPAELEDSGVYFCASSQDRTAVYGYTFGSGTRLTVV.

This chain links TRBV30 with TRBJ1-5; D might be TRBD1 (6 bases). Germline V CDR1 and CDR2: GTSNPN, SVGIG (reference sequence). This CDR3 is 14 amino acids long. V was cut by 1 base and J by 2 bases, with 9 bases left in between. The CDR3 here is CAWSDRAGNQPQHF. Here the CDR3 DNA reads TGTGCCTGGAGTGACAGGGCGGGCAATCAGCCCCAGCATTTT.

A few counts support this clone. This chain uses TRBV7-9 with TRBJ2-6; D is undetermined. Per germline, CDR1 SEHNR and CDR2 FQNEAQ (reference sequence). This CDR3 has 15 amino acids. V was trimmed by 5 bases and J by 3 bases, leaving 11 bases between them. CDR3 DNA sequence: TGTGCCAGCAGCCGAGAAGGGTTTGGGGCCAACGTCCTGACTTTC. Translation: CASSREGFGANVLTF. Based on the CDR3 plus reference TRBV7-9 and TRBJ2-6, the full variable domain is DTGVSQNPRHKITKRGQNVTFRCDPISEHNRLYWYRQTLGQGPEFLTYFQNEAQLEKSRLLSDRFSAERPKGSFSTLEIQRTEQGDSAMYLCASSREGFGANVLTFGAGSRLTVL.

This clone was counted between two and nine times. This chain connects TRBV7-2 to TRBJ2-3; 7 bases align to TRBD2. The length of the CDR3 is 15 residues. CDR1 and CDR2 from the germline V gene are SGHTA and FQGNSA. Germline trimming cut 4 bases from V and 2 bases from J; bases unmatched to any gene: 6. The CDR3 spells CASSWASGYTDTQYF. For the CDR3, the DNA is TGTGCCAGCAGCTGGGCTAGCGGCTACACAGATACGCAGTATTTT.

Note on this clone: One base away lies a much larger clone, so this may be a sequencing read error. The chain carries TRBV7-9 and TRBJ2-3; D remains unclear. This CDR3 is built from 12 residues. Germline V gene data show CDR1 as SEHNR and CDR2 as FQNEAQ (reference sequence). V dropped 5 bases and J dropped 2 bases, with 5 bases sitting between them. The CDR3 nucleotides read TGTGCCAGCAGCCCCTACACAGATACGCAGTATTTT. Amino acids: CASSPYTDTQYF. The full variable domain, in which reference TRBV7-9 and TRBJ2-3 provide the parts outside the CDR3, is DTGVSQNPRHKITKRGQNVTFRCDPISEHNRLYWYRQTLGQGPEFLTYFQNEAQLEKSRLLSDRFSAERPKGSFSTLEIQRTEQGDSAMYLCASSPYTDTQYFGPGTRLTVL.

This chain connects TRBV9 to TRBJ2-2; no clear D gene. The V end lost 6 bases, the J end lost 2 bases, and 11 bases lay between the germline ends. CDR1 is SGDLS and CDR2 is YYNGEE in the germline V gene. This CDR3 is 14 amino acids long. CDR3 bases: TGTGCCAGCACGAGACATCTTAACACCGGGGAGCTGTTTTTT. It is translated as CASTRHLNTGELFF.

This clone was seen a handful of times. This chain connects TRBV25-1 to TRBJ1-5, with D maybe TRBD1 (5 bases). The CDR3 extends over 15 amino acids. Germline V gene data show CDR1 as MGHDK and CDR2 as SYGVNS. The ends were cut back, 0 bases at V and 7 bases at J, with 13 bases in the middle. The CDR3 DNA reads TGTGCCAGCAGTGAATATGGCAGGGAAATCCAGCCCCAGCATTTT. This translates into CASSEYGREIQPQHF.